The rows below give T cell receptor beta chains drawn from one sample of a study of memory CD8 T cells in hepatitis C reinfection. TCRdb's copy holds only in-frame clones and misses some; the assay was immunoSEQ multiplex PCR. The table includes around 45,000 clones, roughly nine tenths detected once. The specimen was naive CD8+ T cells sorted from blood. These receptors originate from a man aged 18-30 years with hepatitis C virus infection. CDR3s include the opening cysteine and the closing phenylalanine or tryptophan. The D gene is left open where the match is weak. For some rows the clone size is stated as once, few or many, or as a class when expanded; others skip it.

len,j_gene,d_gene,abundance,v_gene,CDR3nt,CDR3aa
13,TRBJ1-5,.,.,TRBV27,TGTGCCAGCAGTTTTCAGGGGAATCAGCCCCAGCATTTT,CASSFQGNQPQHF
14,TRBJ1-1,.,.,TRBV11-2,TGTGCCAGCAGCTTAGGACAGTTGAACACTGAAGCTTTCTTT,CASSLGQLNTEAFF
16,TRBJ2-3,TRBD2,once,TRBV7-9,TGTGCCAGCAGCCCCCCCGGGAGCGGGGGAGTAGATACGCAGTATTTT,CASSPPGSGGVDTQYF
14,TRBJ2-7,.,.,TRBV13,TGTGCCAGCAGCCCAAGGGGGACCCCCGGCGAGCAGTACTTC,CASSPRGTPGEQYF
16,TRBJ1-2,.,once,TRBV19,TGTGCCAGTAGTGACGATCGGGTCCTAGCTAACTATGGCTACACCTTC,CASSDDRVLANYGYTF
15,TRBJ2-1,TRBD2,.,TRBV7-3,TGTGCCAGCAGCTCAGCGGGAGGGGCCTACAATGAGCAGTTCTTC,CASSSAGGAYNEQFF
15,TRBJ2-7,TRBD1,.,TRBV4-1,TGCGCCAGCAGCCAAACTACAGGGGGAGAGTACGAGCAGTACTTC,CASSQTTGGEYEQYF
19,TRBJ2-1,TRBD2,.,TRBV28,TGTGCCAGCAGCCTCCCGGGACTAGCGGGATCACACTCCTACAATGAGCAGTTCTTC,CASSLPGLAGSHSYNEQFF
15,TRBJ1-6,.,.,TRBV19,TGTGCCAGTAGTGAGCGGGGGCCGGAGTTTTCACCCCTCCACTTT,CASSERGPEFSPLHF
16,TRBJ2-7,.,.,TRBV2,TGTGCCAGCAGTGAATTGGCAGGACAGATACCCTACGAGCAGTACTTC,CASSELAGQIPYEQYF
16,TRBJ2-1,.,.,TRBV7-2,TGTGCCAGCAGCCCCCCGGGGCTAGCGCTTTACAATGAGCAGTTCTTC,CASSPPGLALYNEQFF
14,TRBJ2-1,TRBD2,once,TRBV7-2,TGTGCCAGCAGCGGGGGAGGGCCCGGGAATGAGCAGTTCTTC,CASSGGGPGNEQFF
17,TRBJ2-1,TRBD2,once,TRBV9,TGTGCCAGCAGCCCCCGGGCTAGCGGGGACTTCTACAATGAGCAGTTCTTC,CASSPRASGDFYNEQFF
16,TRBJ2-2,TRBD1,.,TRBV7-8,TGTGCCATCAAAGGTCGACAGGGGGCAAACACCGGGGAGCTGTTTTTT,CAIKGRQGANTGELFF
13,TRBJ1-2,.,.,TRBV6-6,TGTGCCAGCAGTTACTTGGCAGGCTATGGCTACACCTTC,CASSYLAGYGYTF
17,TRBJ2-1,TRBD2,.,TRBV7-9,TGTGCCAGCAGCTTAGGAACTAGCGGATACTCCTACAATGAGCAGTTCTTC,CASSLGTSGYSYNEQFF
16,TRBJ2-1,TRBD2,once,TRBV28,TGTGCCAGCAGTTCCCGACTAGCGGGGGAGTACAATGAGCAGTTCTTC,CASSSRLAGEYNEQFF
18,TRBJ2-4,TRBD1,.,TRBV15,TGTGCCACCAGCAAACTCACACCGGGACAGGGGATTGAAAACATTCAGTACTTC,CATSKLTPGQGIENIQYF
14,TRBJ1-1,.,.,TRBV27,TGTGCCAGCAGTTTTGGACTTCTGAACACTGAAGCTTTCTTT,CASSFGLLNTEAFF
16,TRBJ2-1,.,.,TRBV11-3,TGTGCCAGCAGCCTCAGTGAGGCGGGACGAAACAATGAGCAGTTCTTC,CASSLSEAGRNNEQFF
15,TRBJ1-2,TRBD1,.,TRBV4-1,TGCGCCAGCAGCCAAGGGTTAACAGGGGGCGCGGGCTACACCTTC,CASSQGLTGGAGYTF
13,TRBJ2-2,.,once,TRBV6-5,TGTGCCAGCGCGGGGCCGAACACCGGGGAGCTGTTTTTT,CASAGPNTGELFF
13,TRBJ2-5,.,.,TRBV29-1,TGCAGCGTTCCTAGCGCCTTCCAAGAGACCCAGTACTTC,CSVPSAFQETQYF
15,TRBJ1-1,TRBD1,once,TRBV4-1,TGCGCCAGCAGCCCAACTACAGGGGCCAACACTGAAGCTTTCTTT,CASSPTTGANTEAFF
12,TRBJ2-1,TRBD2,.,TRBV7-9,TGTGCCAGCAGCTTAAGCGGGGATGAGCAGTTCTTC,CASSLSGDEQFF
15,TRBJ2-1,TRBD1,.,TRBV27,TGTGCCAGCAGTTTCCAGGACAGGGAGAGCGATGAGCAGTTCTTC,CASSFQDRESDEQFF
13,TRBJ1-2,TRBD1,.,TRBV5-4,TGTGCCAGCAGCTCGACAGGGGACTATGGCTACACCTTC,CASSSTGDYGYTF